This T cell receptor beta chain emerged from a study of T cell responses to AZD1222 COVID-19 vaccine. Clones were read by immunoSEQ multiplex PCR, and TCRdb kept only the in-frame ones, dropping some. The sample carries some 120,000 clones, approximately 90% recorded once. This CDR3 has 14 residues. Germline values: CDR1 SNHLY, CDR2 FYNNEI. The junction had 4 bases not matched to a gene; V was cut back by 6 bases and J by 2 bases. Whole-study findings and limits: As reported, nearly half of all spike-specific TCRs target variant regions that are unmutated. Receipt of two AZD1222 doses was followed by a rise in Spike-specific TCR breadth and depth. Samples come after the peak T cell response, not at day 14. Clonal diversity was possibly underestimated, and white British individuals and females predominated among donors.

As to this clone: The target antigen is unknown.

This TCR was recovered from an adult in good health. This chain links TRBV2 with TRBJ2-7; TRBD1 aligns across 10 bases. The source was peripheral blood, collected on day 0 of AZD1222 vaccination. CDR3 nucleotide sequence: TGTGCCAGCAGAGCCGGACAGGGGGCCTACGAGCAGTACTTC. It yields the protein CASRAGQGAYEQYF.